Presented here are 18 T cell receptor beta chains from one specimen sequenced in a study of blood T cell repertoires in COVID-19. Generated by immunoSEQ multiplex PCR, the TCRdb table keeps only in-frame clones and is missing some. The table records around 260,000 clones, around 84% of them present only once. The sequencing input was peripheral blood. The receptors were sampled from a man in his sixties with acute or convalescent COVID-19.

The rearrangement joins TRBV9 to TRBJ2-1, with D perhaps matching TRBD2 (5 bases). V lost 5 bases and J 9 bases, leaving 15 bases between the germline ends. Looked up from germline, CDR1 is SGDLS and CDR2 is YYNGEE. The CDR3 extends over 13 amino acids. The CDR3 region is CASSSRARVEQFF. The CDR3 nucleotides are TGTGCCAGCAGTAGCCGGGCGAGGGTTGAGCAGTTCTTC.

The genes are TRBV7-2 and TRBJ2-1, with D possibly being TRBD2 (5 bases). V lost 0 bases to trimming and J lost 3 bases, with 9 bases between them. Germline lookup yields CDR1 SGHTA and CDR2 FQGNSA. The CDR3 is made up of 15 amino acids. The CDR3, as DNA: TGTGCCAGCAGCTTAGCGGTGACTATCTACAATGAGCAGTTCTTC. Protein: CASSLAVTIYNEQFF. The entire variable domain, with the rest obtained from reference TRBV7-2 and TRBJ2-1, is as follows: GAGVSQSPSNKVTEKGKDVELRCDPISGHTALYWYRQSLGQGLEFLIYFQGNSAPDKSGLPSDRFSAERTGGSVSTLTIQRTQQEDSAVYLCASSLAVTIYNEQFFGPGTRLTVL.

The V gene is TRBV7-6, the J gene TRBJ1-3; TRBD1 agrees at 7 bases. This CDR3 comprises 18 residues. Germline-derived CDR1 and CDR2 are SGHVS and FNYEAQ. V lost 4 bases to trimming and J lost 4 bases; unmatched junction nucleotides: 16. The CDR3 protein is CASSSRGLDRDQGNTIYF. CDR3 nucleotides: TGTGCCAGCAGCTCTAGAGGCCTCGACAGGGACCAGGGAAACACCATATATTTT. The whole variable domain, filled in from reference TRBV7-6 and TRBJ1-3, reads GAGVSQSPRYKVTKRGQDVALRCDPISGHVSLYWYRQALGQGPEFLTYFNYEAQQDKSGLPNDRFSAERPEGSISTLTIQRTEQRDSAMYRCASSSRGLDRDQGNTIYFGEGSWLTVV.

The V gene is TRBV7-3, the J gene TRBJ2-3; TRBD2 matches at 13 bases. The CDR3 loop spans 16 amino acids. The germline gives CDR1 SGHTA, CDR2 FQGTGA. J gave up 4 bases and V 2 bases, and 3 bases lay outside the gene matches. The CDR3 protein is CASSLGLAGESDTQYF. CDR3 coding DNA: TGTGCCAGCAGCTTAGGACTAGCGGGAGAGTCAGATACGCAGTATTTT.

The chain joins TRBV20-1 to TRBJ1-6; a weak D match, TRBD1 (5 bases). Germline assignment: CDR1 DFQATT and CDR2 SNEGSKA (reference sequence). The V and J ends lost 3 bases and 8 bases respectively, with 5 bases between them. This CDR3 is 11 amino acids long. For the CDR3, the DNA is TGCAGTGCTAGGACAGATTCACCCCTCCACTTT. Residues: CSARTDSPLHF.

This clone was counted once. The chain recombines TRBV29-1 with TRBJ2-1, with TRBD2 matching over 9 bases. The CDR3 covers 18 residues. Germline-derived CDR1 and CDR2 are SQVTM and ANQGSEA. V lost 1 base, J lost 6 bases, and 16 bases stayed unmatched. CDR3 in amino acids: CSVEGVASGTPGGNEQFF. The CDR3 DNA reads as TGCAGCGTTGAAGGGGTCGCTAGCGGGACCCCGGGGGGCAATGAGCAGTTCTTC.

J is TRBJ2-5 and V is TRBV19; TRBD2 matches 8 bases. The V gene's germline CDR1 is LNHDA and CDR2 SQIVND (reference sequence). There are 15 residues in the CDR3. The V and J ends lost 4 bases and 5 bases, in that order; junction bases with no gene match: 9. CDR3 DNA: TGTGCCAGTAGTAAGACTAGCGTTGCGTGGGAGACCCAGTACTTC. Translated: CASSKTSVAWETQYF.

The CDR3 nucleotides are TGTGCCTGGGCGTACAATGAGCAGTTCTTC. This sequence encodes CAWAYNEQFF. The chain joins TRBV30 to TRBJ2-1; D uncertain. Germline V lookup: CDR1 GTSNPN, CDR2 SVGIG (reference sequence). CDR3 length equals 10 residues. V was trimmed by 5 bases and J by 4 bases, leaving 3 bases between them.

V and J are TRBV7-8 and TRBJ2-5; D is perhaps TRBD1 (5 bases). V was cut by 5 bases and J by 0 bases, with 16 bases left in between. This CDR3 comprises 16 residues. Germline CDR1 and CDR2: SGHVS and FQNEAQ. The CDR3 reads CASSPLGRANQETQYF. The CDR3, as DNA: TGTGCCAGCAGCCCCCTCGGCAGGGCAAACCAAGAGACCCAGTACTTC.

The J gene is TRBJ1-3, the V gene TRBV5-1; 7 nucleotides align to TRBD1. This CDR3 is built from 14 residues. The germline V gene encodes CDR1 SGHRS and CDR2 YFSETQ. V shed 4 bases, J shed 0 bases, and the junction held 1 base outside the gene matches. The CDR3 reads CASSRTGSGNTIYF. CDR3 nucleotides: TGCGCCAGCAGCCGGACAGGCTCTGGAAACACCATATATTTT.

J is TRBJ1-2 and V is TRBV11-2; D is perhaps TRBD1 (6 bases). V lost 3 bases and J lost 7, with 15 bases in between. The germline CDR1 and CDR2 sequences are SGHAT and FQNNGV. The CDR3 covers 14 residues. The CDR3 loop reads CASSLSQGTSGYTF. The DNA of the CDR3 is TGTGCCAGCAGCTTGTCACAGGGTACCAGTGGCTACACCTTC.

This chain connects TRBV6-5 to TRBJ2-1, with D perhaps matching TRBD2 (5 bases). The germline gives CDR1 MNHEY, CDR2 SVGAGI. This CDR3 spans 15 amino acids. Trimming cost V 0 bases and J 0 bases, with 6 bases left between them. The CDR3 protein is CASSYSSGSYNEQFF. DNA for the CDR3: TGTGCCAGCAGTTACTCGAGCGGCTCCTACAATGAGCAGTTCTTC.

CDR3 amino acids: CASSLSSQGRTKETQYF. CDR3 sequence (DNA): TGTGCCAGCAGTTTAAGTAGCCAGGGTCGTACCAAGGAGACCCAGTACTTC. The V call is TRBV27, the J call TRBJ2-5, with D perhaps matching TRBD1 (5 bases). The CDR3 consists of 17 residues. The ends were cut back, 2 bases at V and 5 bases at J, with 21 bases in the middle. Germline lookup yields CDR1 MNHEY and CDR2 SMNVEV (reference sequence).

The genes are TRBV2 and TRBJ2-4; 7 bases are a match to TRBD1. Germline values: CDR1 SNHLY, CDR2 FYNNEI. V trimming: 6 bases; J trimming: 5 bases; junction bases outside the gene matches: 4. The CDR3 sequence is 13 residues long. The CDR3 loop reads CASRRQGENIQYF. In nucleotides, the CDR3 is TGTGCCAGCAGGAGACAGGGCGAAAACATTCAGTACTTC. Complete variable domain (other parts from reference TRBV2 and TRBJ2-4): EPEVTQTPSHQVTQMGQEVILRCVPISNHLYFYWYRQILGQKVEFLVSFYNNEISEKSEIFDDQFSVERPDGSNFTLKIRSTKLEDSAMYFCASRRQGENIQYFGAGTRLSVL.

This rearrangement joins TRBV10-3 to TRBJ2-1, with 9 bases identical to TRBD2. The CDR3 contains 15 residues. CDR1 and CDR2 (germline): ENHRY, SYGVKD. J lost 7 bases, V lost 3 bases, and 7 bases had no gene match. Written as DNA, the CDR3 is TGTGCCATCAGTGAACGTAGCGGGAGTCGGAATGAGCAGTTCTTC. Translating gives CAISERSGSRNEQFF.

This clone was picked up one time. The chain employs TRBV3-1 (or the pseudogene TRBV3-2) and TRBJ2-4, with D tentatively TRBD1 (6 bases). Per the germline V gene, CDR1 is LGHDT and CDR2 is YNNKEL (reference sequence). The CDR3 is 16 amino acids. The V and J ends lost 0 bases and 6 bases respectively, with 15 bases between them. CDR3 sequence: CASSQDRRAGANIQYF. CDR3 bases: TGTGCCAGCAGCCAAGATAGACGGGCAGGGGCAAACATTCAGTACTTC.

This CDR3 reads CASSLFSVQETQYF. The DNA for the CDR3 is TGTGCCAGCAGTTTATTCTCAGTACAAGAGACCCAGTACTTC. The chain recombines TRBV28 with TRBJ2-5; D is undetermined. The ends were cut back, 1 base at V and 2 bases at J, with 8 bases in the middle. The V gene's germline CDR1 is MDHEN and CDR2 SYDVKM. The CDR3 has 14 amino acids. The full variable domain, with the rest looked up from reference TRBV28 and TRBJ2-5, is DVKVTQSSRYLVKRTGEKVFLECVQDMDHENMFWYRQDPGLGLRLIYFSYDVKMKEKGDIPEGYSVSREKKERFSLILESASTNQTSMYLCASSLFSVQETQYFGPGTRLLVL.

The CDR3 loop reads CASSPGTSGSKPLSNEQFF. In nucleotides, the CDR3 is TGTGCCAGCAGCCCCGGGACTAGCGGGAGTAAACCCCTTTCGAATGAGCAGTTCTTC. The chain has TRBV7-9 and TRBJ2-1, with 14 positions matching TRBD2. CDR1 is SEHNR, CDR2 FQNEAQ, per germline (reference sequence). With 5 bases clipped from V and 7 bases from J, the junction kept 16 bases outside the gene matches. The CDR3 has 19 residues. Full variable domain (outside the CDR3, taken from reference TRBV7-9 and TRBJ2-1): DTGVSQNPRHKITKRGQNVTFRCDPISEHNRLYWYRQTLGQGPEFLTYFQNEAQLEKSRLLSDRFSAERPKGSFSTLEIQRTEQGDSAMYLCASSPGTSGSKPLSNEQFFGPGTRLTVL.